Presented here are 17 T cell receptor beta chains from one specimen sequenced in a study of CD8+CD57+ T cells in acquired aplastic anemia. Genomic DNA, serving as template, underwent TCR beta VDJ and CDR3 profiling. TCRdb passed the reads through MiXCR, listing each CDR3 protein once. The profile covers roughly 280,000 distinct CDR3 sequences, with under 60% appearing a single time and 1.3% taken by the ten largest. CD8+CD57+ cell expansion, shown by flow cytometry, had occurred in the patients selected for sequencing. Source material: sorted CD4+, CD8+, or CD8+CD57+ T cells (not recorded which) from PBMCs. These receptors all stem from a human donor with aplastic anemia.

The chain links TRBV9 to TRBJ2-2; TRBD1 aligns across 8 bases. CDR3 length: 16 amino acids. Germline assignment: CDR1 SGDLS and CDR2 YYNGEE. J gave up 3 bases and V 1 base, and 5 bases lay outside the gene matches. The CDR3 is CASSVRNRGDTGELFF. The CDR3 DNA is TGTGCCAGCAGCGTAAGGAACAGGGGGGACACCGGGGAGCTGTTTTTT.

This clonotype was observed at least ten times. The rearrangement uses TRBV5-1 and TRBJ1-1; D is undetermined. The V and J ends lost 4 bases and 1 base respectively, with 14 bases between them. The CDR3 runs to 15 residues. Germline V gene data show CDR1 as SGHRS and CDR2 as YFSETQ. The CDR3 DNA follows: TGCGCCAGCAGCCCCCAGCCGGGGTCGAACACTGAAGCTTTCTTT. Its protein is CASSPQPGSNTEAFF. Full variable domain (remainder filled in from reference TRBV5-1 and TRBJ1-1): KAGVTQTPRYLIKTRGQQVTLSCSPISGHRSVSWYQQTPGQGLQFLFEYFSETQRNKGNFPGRFSGRQFSNSRSEMNVSTLELGDSALYLCASSPQPGSNTEAFFGQGTRLTVV.

This clonotype was found many times. J is TRBJ2-4 and V is TRBV5-1; unclear D gene. Trimming took off 5 bases at V and 7 bases at J, with 16 bases between the two ends. The CDR3 spans 14 residues. CDR1 is SGHRS and CDR2 is YFSETQ in the germline V gene. The chain's CDR3 is CASRPTSDGNIQYF. The CDR3 DNA follows: TGCGCCAGCAGACCGACCTCGGACGGGAACATTCAGTACTTC.

This clonotype has ten or more counts. This chain joins TRBV10-3 and TRBJ2-1, with TRBD2 matching 8 bases. The CDR3 has 16 residues. The germline V gene encodes CDR1 ENHRY and CDR2 SYGVKD. Trimming at V came to 0 bases and at J to 2 bases, leaving 3 bases not matched to a gene. The DNA for the CDR3 is TGTGCCATCAGTGAGTCTGGCGGGGGGCCCTACAATGAGCAGTTCTTC. This encodes CAISESGGGPYNEQFF.

CDR3 sequence (DNA): TGCAGTGCTGTTACAGGGTCACCCTCCTACAATGAGCAGTTCTTC. Protein sequence: CSAVTGSPSYNEQFF. The genes are TRBV20-1 and TRBJ2-1, with D perhaps matching TRBD1 (6 bases). This CDR3 is 15 amino acids long. The V gene's germline CDR1 is DFQATT and CDR2 SNEGSKA (reference sequence). Trimming took off 5 bases at V and 0 bases at J, with 14 bases between the two ends.

The rearrangement joins TRBV7-3 to TRBJ2-1; 10 positions match TRBD2. The CDR3 loop spans 17 amino acids. Germline trimming cut 5 bases from V and 8 bases from J; bases unmatched to any gene: 15. Germline V gene sequence: CDR1 SGHTA, CDR2 FQGTGA. The CDR3 sequence: CASSGWERGGFLDEQFF. In nucleotides, the CDR3 is TGTGCCAGCAGCGGATGGGAGCGGGGGGGCTTTCTGGATGAGCAGTTCTTC.

This clonotype was counted a single time. This chain links TRBV19 with TRBJ2-1; TRBD1 matches 8 bases. The CDR3 totals 18 residues. The V and J ends lost 3 bases and 0 bases, in that order; junction bases with no gene match: 10. The germline V gene encodes CDR1 LNHDA and CDR2 SQIVND (reference sequence). CDR3 nucleotide sequence: TGTGCCAGTAGTATTAAGGACAGGGTACCCGGCTCCTACAATGAGCAGTTCTTC. Translating it yields CASSIKDRVPGSYNEQFF.

This chain joins TRBV9 and TRBJ2-2, with D uncertain. With 0 bases removed from V and 1 base from J, the gap between germline ends came to 10 bases. Germline CDR1 and CDR2: SGDLS and YYNGEE. The CDR3 is made up of 16 amino acids. The CDR3 loop reads CASSVAQSGNTGELFF. The CDR3 DNA is TGTGCCAGCAGCGTAGCCCAATCAGGGAACACCGGGGAGCTGTTTTTT.

In regard to this clonotype: The missing conserved phenylalanine or tryptophan at the end of this CDR3 makes a read error likely. The DNA is omitted, as the CDR3 cannot be located on it reliably, and the CDR3 follows TCRdb's listing. V and J are TRBV5-4 and TRBJ2-7; the D call in the table, TRBD2, was not verified against the DNA. The CDR3 is 15 amino acids in total, end residues counted. The V gene's germline CDR1 is SGHNT and CDR2 YYREEE (reference sequence). The CDR3 spells CASSLGVLAGWNTDT.

The chain carries TRBV24-1 and TRBJ2-5, with D tentatively TRBD1 (5 bases). There are 12 residues in the CDR3. Germline CDR1 and CDR2: KGHDR and SFDVKD. Trimming removed 7 bases from V and 2 bases from J, with 7 bases in between. The CDR3 sequence is CATSSGQETQYF. CDR3 DNA sequence: TGTGCCACCAGCTCAGGGCAAGAGACCCAGTACTTC.

The rearrangement links TRBV19 to TRBJ1-4; D possibly corresponds to TRBD1 (5 bases). Germline CDR1 reads LNHDA; CDR2 reads SQIVND (reference sequence). The CDR3 runs 14 residues. The germline V and J ends were trimmed by 4 bases and 3 bases, with 9 bases remaining between them. The CDR3 spells CASSTRAANEKLFF. CDR3 nucleotides: TGTGCCAGTAGTACCAGGGCAGCTAATGAAAAACTGTTTTTT.

The chain couples TRBV20-1 to TRBJ2-5; 9 bases are shared with TRBD2. With V trimmed by 1 base and J by 5 bases, 5 bases remained unmatched. The CDR3 contains 14 residues. Germline CDR1 is DFQATT and CDR2 is SNEGSKA (reference sequence). CDR3 residues: CSARGGGAHETQYF. The DNA of the CDR3 is TGCAGTGCTAGAGGCGGGGGGGCCCACGAGACCCAGTACTTC.

V and J are TRBV10-3 and TRBJ2-1, with no clear D. Germline CDR1 ENHRY, CDR2 SYGVKD. V was pared by 0 bases and J by 6 bases, with 6 bases between. The CDR3 runs 13 residues. The CDR3 protein is CAISESISNEQFF. Here the CDR3 DNA reads TGTGCCATCAGTGAGTCGATAAGCAATGAGCAGTTCTTC.

This clonotype occurred a few times. The gene calls are TRBV20-1 and TRBJ2-3; no clear D. This CDR3 has 13 amino acids. CDR1 DFQATT and CDR2 SNEGSKA come from the germline V gene (reference sequence). The V and J ends lost 6 bases and 4 bases respectively, with 14 bases between them. The CDR3 protein is CSASKGIADTQYF. The CDR3 region has the DNA TGCAGTGCAAGTAAGGGTATCGCAGATACGCAGTATTTT.

This clonotype was observed once. This chain connects TRBV20-1 to TRBJ2-1, with 8 positions matching TRBD2. Germline V gene data show CDR1 as DFQATT and CDR2 as SNEGSKA (reference sequence). The CDR3 runs 16 residues. V was pared by 6 bases and J by 0 bases, with 10 bases of the junction left unmatched. CDR3 sequence reads: CSAHGGEASSYNEQFF. The CDR3 bases are TGCAGTGCCCACGGGGGGGAGGCGAGCTCCTACAATGAGCAGTTCTTC.

This clonotype was observed a handful of times. The genes are TRBV2 and TRBJ1-5, with D unclear. Per the germline V gene, CDR1 is SNHLY and CDR2 is FYNNEI. The ends were cut back, 4 bases at V and 6 bases at J, with 13 bases in the middle. The CDR3 length is 14 residues. The CDR3 DNA sequence: TGTGCCAGCAGTGGGGCTTTAGGGTTTCAGCCCCAGCATTTT. Translated, it gives CASSGALGFQPQHF.

This chain joins TRBV19 and TRBJ1-2; D remains unclear. V was trimmed by 5 bases and J by 7 bases, leaving 17 bases between them. Germline assignment: CDR1 LNHDA and CDR2 SQIVND (reference sequence). The CDR3 sequence is 14 residues long. In DNA form, the CDR3 reads TGTGCCAGTAGTGTCGTTTGGCAGGAAAGTGGCTACACCTTC. It is translated as CASSVVWQESGYTF.